Below, 20 T cell receptor beta chains from the same sample are listed, as sequenced in a study of T cells in Graves' hyperthyroidism and ophthalmopathy. What was amplified from RNA transcripts were TCR beta CDR3 regions. First-round RT-PCR targeting the TCR CDR3 was performed with the HTBI primer set. Using its own MiXCR run on the multiplex PCR reads, TCRdb lists one record per CDR3 protein. This table holds hundreds of thousands of distinct CDR3 sequences, about a sixth found once. Sequencing used blood. These receptors all come from a woman aged 40 to 50 with Graves' ophthalmopathy.

In this sample, this clonotype turned up many times. V usage is TRBV15 and J usage is TRBJ2-5; a weak D match, TRBD2 (5 bases). The CDR3 spans 14 residues. The germline gives CDR1 LNHNV, CDR2 YYDKDF (reference sequence). Trimming took 0 bases from V and 5 from J, leaving 10 bases between them. CDR3 amino acids: CATSRDRGFETQYF. CDR3 DNA: TGTGCCACCAGCAGAGATCGAGGGTTTGAGACCCAGTACTTC.

A note on this clonotype: One end of the junction does not line up with germline, which may come from a read error. V usage is TRBV2 and J usage is TRBJ1-1; 9 nucleotides line up with TRBD1. CDR3 size: 13 residues. Germline lookup yields CDR1 SNHLY and CDR2 FYNNEI. CDR3 bases: TGTGCCAGCAACAGGGGGCGAGGCACTGAAGCTTTATTT. It codes for CASNRGRGTEALF.

The chain joins TRBV4-1 to TRBJ2-7; 7 bases match TRBD1. The germline V gene has CDR1 MGHRA and CDR2 YSYEKL. The CDR3 covers 15 residues. The junction had 5 bases not matched to a gene; V was cut back by 1 base and J by 2 bases. In nucleotides, the CDR3 is TGCGCCAGCAGCCAAGTTTCGGGACAGACCTACGAGCAGTACTTC. Its translation: CASSQVSGQTYEQYF.

In DNA, the CDR3 is TGTGCCTGGAGAGGACAGGGAGGATCAGATACGCAGTATTTT. Encoded protein: CAWRGQGGSDTQYF. The chain links TRBV30 to TRBJ2-3; 8 bases are a match to TRBD1. CDR1 and CDR2 from the germline V gene are GTSNPN and SVGIG (reference sequence). The CDR3 has 14 residues. V gave up 3 bases and J gave up 4 bases; unmatched junction bases: 6.

There are a few counts of this clonotype. The rearrangement joins TRBV2 to TRBJ2-5; perhaps TRBD2 as D (6 bases). Germline loops: CDR1 SNHLY, CDR2 FYNNEI. V was cut by 7 bases and J by 4 bases, with 19 bases left in between. The CDR3 has 15 amino acids. The CDR3 DNA reads TGTGCCAGCACGCAGTGGGAGGAATCGGGAGAGACCCAGTACTTC. Residues: CASTQWEESGETQYF.

This clonotype showed up just a few times. The rearrangement links TRBV2 to TRBJ1-2; 10 nucleotides line up with TRBD1. Germline assignment: CDR1 SNHLY and CDR2 FYNNEI. There are 15 residues in the CDR3. V lost 6 bases, J lost 4 bases, and 8 bases stayed unmatched. The CDR3 loop reads CASRFDRGLSYGYTF. The DNA for the CDR3 is TGTGCCAGCAGATTTGACAGGGGGCTGAGCTATGGCTACACCTTC.

Many counts were recorded for this clonotype. The genes are TRBV5-1 and TRBJ2-3; no firm D call. Germline loops: CDR1 SGHRS, CDR2 YFSETQ. Between the trimmed V and J ends, which lost 1 base and 4 bases, there was a span of 13 bases. This CDR3 contains 15 residues. The CDR3 reads CASSLSPADSDTQYF. The CDR3 bases are TGCGCCAGCAGCTTGTCGCCGGCGGATTCAGATACGCAGTATTTT.

This clonotype was observed a handful of times. The chain has TRBV20-1 and TRBJ2-1; 8 bases map to TRBD1. In germline, CDR1 is DFQATT, CDR2 SNEGSKA (reference sequence). The V and J ends lost 4 bases and 10 bases, in that order; junction bases with no gene match: 9. The CDR3 covers 13 residues. The CDR3 nucleotides read TGCAGTGCTACCCCCGGACAGGGAGTAGAGCAGTTCTTC. Amino acid sequence: CSATPGQGVEQFF.

This clonotype showed up just a few times. A read error may explain this, as a much larger clone is one base away. The rearrangement links TRBV11-3 to TRBJ2-5; 10 bases agree with TRBD2. Germline values: CDR1 SGHNT, CDR2 YENEEA. The CDR3 totals 15 residues. CDR3 DNA sequence: TGTGCCGGCAGCCTAGCGGGGGCTCGCGGAGAGACCCAGTACTTC. Residues: CAGSLAGARGETQYF. The full variable domain, rest sourced from reference TRBV11-3 and TRBJ2-5, is EAGVVQSPRYKIIEKKQPVAFWCNPISGHNTLYWYLQNLGQGPELLIRYENEEAVDDSQLPKDRFSAERLKGVDSTLKIQPAELGDSAVYLCAGSLAGARGETQYFGPGTRLLVL.

Only a few counts were recorded for this clonotype. The chain uses TRBV5-4 and TRBJ2-5, with 9 bases fitting TRBD2. The CDR3 is made up of 15 amino acids. The junction had 6 bases not matched to a gene; V was cut back by 2 bases and J by 4 bases. From germline, CDR1 is SGHNT and CDR2 YYREEE (reference sequence). The CDR3 sequence is CASSFISGSGETQYF. The CDR3 DNA sequence: TGTGCCAGCAGCTTTATTAGCGGGAGTGGAGAGACCCAGTACTTC.

The table lists this clonotype with a count of one. An end of the junction differs from the germline gene, which may be a read error. The chain has TRBV5-1 and TRBJ2-1, with D unresolved. Germline V CDR1 and CDR2: SGHRS, YFSETQ. The CDR3 runs 13 residues. CDR3 amino acids: CASSPRSLNEQFF. The CDR3 DNA reads as TGTGCCAGCAGCCCTAGGAGCCTGAATGAGCAGTTCTTC.

The J gene is TRBJ2-3, the V gene TRBV5-1; D may be TRBD1 (5 bases). Per germline, CDR1 SGHRS and CDR2 YFSETQ. The CDR3 extends over 14 amino acids. The V end was cut by 5 bases, the J end by 9 bases, with 19 bases between. The CDR3 loop reads CASRTSTALRTQYF. CDR3 in DNA: TGCGCCAGCAGGACCTCGACAGCGCTTAGAACGCAGTATTTT. The entire variable domain, with the rest obtained from reference TRBV5-1 and TRBJ2-3, is as follows: KAGVTQTPRYLIKTRGQQVTLSCSPISGHRSVSWYQQTPGQGLQFLFEYFSETQRNKGNFPGRFSGRQFSNSRSEMNVSTLELGDSALYLCASRTSTALRTQYFGPGTRLTVL.

This clonotype was counted only a few times. The genes are TRBV6-1 and TRBJ2-7, with D perhaps matching TRBD2 (6 bases). The germline V gene has CDR1 MNHNS and CDR2 SASEGT. The CDR3 sequence is 13 residues long. Deletions cut 4 bases from V and 4 bases from J, with 11 bases between. The CDR3 protein is CASSGRAGYEQYF. Here the CDR3 DNA reads TGTGCCAGCAGTGGCAGGGCGGGATACGAGCAGTACTTC.

CDR3 sequence: CASSYSYSTLKSASPLHF. DNA of the CDR3: TGTGCCAGCAGTTACTCATACAGCACCCTCAAGTCCGCATCACCCCTCCACTTT. The chain is built from TRBV6-5 and TRBJ1-6, with D hard to call. Germline V gene data show CDR1 as MNHEY and CDR2 as SVGAGI. The CDR3 has 18 residues. V was cut by 0 bases and J by 10 bases, with 22 bases left in between.

This chain connects TRBV18 to TRBJ1-1, with D perhaps matching TRBD1 (5 bases). V was clipped by 3 bases and J by 4 bases, with 12 bases between them. Germline CDR1 is KGHSH and CDR2 is LQKENI. The CDR3 spans 14 residues. The CDR3 here is CASSPGGLITEAFF. The CDR3 DNA follows: TGTGCCAGCTCACCGGGGGGATTGATCACTGAAGCTTTCTTT. Filled out from reference TRBV18 and TRBJ1-1, the complete variable domain reads NAGVMQNPRHLVRRRGQEARLRCSPMKGHSHVYWYRQLPEEGLKFMVYLQKENIIDESGMPKERFSAEFPKEGPSILRIQQVVRGDSAAYFCASSPGGLITEAFFGQGTRLTVV.

The genes are TRBV27 and TRBJ2-3; 13 bases match TRBD2. The V and J ends lost 5 bases and 3 bases, in that order; junction bases with no gene match: 11. The CDR3 extends over 18 amino acids. The germline gives CDR1 MNHEY, CDR2 SMNVEV (reference sequence). CDR3 DNA: TGTGCCAGCAGTGAACACCGAAGGACTAGCGGGAGTACAGATACGCAGTATTTT. Translating gives CASSEHRRTSGSTDTQYF.

This clonotype has a handful of counts. The chain employs TRBV10-3 and TRBJ1-1, with 8 bases fitting TRBD1. The CDR3 spans 14 residues. J was trimmed by 1 base and V by 3 bases; bases with no gene match: 1. Per the germline V gene, CDR1 is ENHRY and CDR2 is SYGVKD. Here the CDR3 DNA reads TGTGCCATCAGTGATGACAGGGGGAACACTGAAGCTTTCTTT. It encodes CAISDDRGNTEAFF.

This clonotype was seen many times. The chain recombines TRBV20-1 with TRBJ2-3, with TRBD2 matching over 16 bases. The germline V gene has CDR1 DFQATT and CDR2 SNEGSKA (reference sequence). After removal of 3 bases from V and 0 bases from J, the junction contained 12 bases not matched to a gene. The CDR3 consists of 20 residues. The CDR3 protein is CSARGLAGGAQTSSTDTQYF. CDR3 nucleotide sequence: TGCAGTGCTAGGGGACTAGCGGGAGGGGCTCAAACCTCTAGCACAGATACGCAGTATTTT.

This clonotype came up a few times. The CDR3 is CASSFGQYNEQFF. CDR3 in DNA: TGTGCCAGCAGTTTCGGACAGTACAATGAGCAGTTCTTC. The genes are TRBV7-8 and TRBJ2-1; D is perhaps TRBD1 (6 bases). There are 13 residues in the CDR3. The ends were cut back, 6 bases at V and 4 bases at J, with 10 bases in the middle. From germline, CDR1 is SGHVS and CDR2 FQNEAQ.

This clonotype occurred a few times. The chain joins TRBV4-1 to TRBJ1-2; TRBD1 matches at 9 bases. The germline CDR1 and CDR2 sequences are MGHRA and YSYEKL. The V segment lost 9 bases and the J segment 2 bases; nucleotides outside the gene matches: 13. CDR3 length: 16 residues. The CDR3 loop is CASYAPGQGLNYGYTF. The CDR3 coding sequence is TGCGCCAGTTATGCTCCGGGACAGGGTCTGAACTATGGCTACACCTTC.